This T cell receptor (beta chain) derives from a study of blood T cell repertoires in COVID-19. The overall study: Samples came from the United States, Italy and Spain, spanning acute and convalescent COVID-19. In each case, the material was cDNA or gDNA derived from T cells, B-cell-depleted T cells, or PBMCs.

Only a few counts were recorded for this clone. The germline V and J ends were trimmed by 6 bases and 1 base, with 13 bases remaining between them. This CDR3 spans 14 amino acids. In germline, CDR1 is LNHDA, CDR2 SQIVND (reference sequence). Clones were read by immunoSEQ multiplex PCR, and TCRdb kept only the in-frame ones, dropping some. The sample contains roughly 28,000 clones, about 90% of which appear only once. The sample comprised peripheral blood. The TCR originated in a human donor in a cohort sampled during active COVID-19. The chain links TRBV19 to TRBJ2-7; TRBD2 is a possible D gene (5 bases). CDR3 sequence (DNA): TGTGCCAGTAGCAGTATCGGCGGGTCCTACGAGCAGTACTTC. It translates to CASSSIGGSYEQYF. The full variable domain, with the rest looked up from reference TRBV19 and TRBJ2-7, is DGGITQSPKYLFRKEGQNVTLSCEQNLNHDAMYWYRQDPGQGLRLIYYSQIVNDFQKGDIAEGYSVSREKKESFPLTVTSAQKNPTAFYLCASSSIGGSYEQYFGPGTRLTVT.